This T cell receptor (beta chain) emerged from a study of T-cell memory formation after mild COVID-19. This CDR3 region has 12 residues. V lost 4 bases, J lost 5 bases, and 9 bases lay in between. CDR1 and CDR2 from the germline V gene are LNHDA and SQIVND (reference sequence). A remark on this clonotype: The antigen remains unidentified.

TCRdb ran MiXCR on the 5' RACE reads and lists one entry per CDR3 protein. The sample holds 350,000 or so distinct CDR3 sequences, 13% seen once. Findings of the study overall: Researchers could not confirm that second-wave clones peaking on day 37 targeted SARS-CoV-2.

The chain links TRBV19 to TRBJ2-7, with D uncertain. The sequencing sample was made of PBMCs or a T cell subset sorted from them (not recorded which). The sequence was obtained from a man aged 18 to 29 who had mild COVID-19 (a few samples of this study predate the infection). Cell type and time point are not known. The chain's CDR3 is CASSSRLDEQYF. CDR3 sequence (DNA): TGTGCCAGTAGTAGCAGGTTAGACGAGCAGTACTTC.